Sequencing of this TCR beta chain was carried out in a study of T cells after posttransplantation cyclophosphamide listed by TCRdb under 2016. For the study in its entirety: Using TRB sequencing, the study followed how the T cell repertoire reconstituted after myeloablative bone marrow transplantation in which posttransplantation cyclophosphamide served as GVHD prophylaxis. In 3 patients, TRB sequencing was also performed on up to about 3 more blood samples taken 2 to 5.2 years after transplant, and in a handful of patients, pretransplant blood was also TRB-sequenced. Public TRB sequences were queried against a database of over 3,600 sequences associated with responses to pathogens, tumor antigens, self-antigens and alloantigens. Because TRA and TRB clonality correlated tightly in about ten samples, the subsequent TCR analyses were limited to TRB only. Blood from all 35 or so PTCy patients who had 1-year posttransplant specimens underwent TRB sequencing. Antigen receptor sequencing was done on samples from about 38 PTCy-treated patients and from under 20 related bone marrow donors of those patients.

This clone was counted ten times or more. Its antigen remains undetermined. No much larger clone is present one base from it, and per-base qualities are unavailable. Relative to germline, V is 6 bases shorter and J is 6 bases shorter, with 17 bases between their ends. Looking up the germline V gene yields CDR1 WSHSY and CDR2 SAAADI. The CDR3 measures 14 amino acids from cysteine to phenylalanine. Only CDR3 DNA remains: 42 bases, in frame from the first base. On the day of marrow donation, related bone marrow donors gave peripheral blood samples. Mononuclear cells from peripheral blood and bone marrow were separated by Ficoll-Hypaque density centrifugation and then cryopreserved. Study-wide findings and limitations: Donor-recipient similarity was low at 1-2 months but rose over the first year, and later blood repertoires were often dominated by donor CD8+ memory clones. Across around 40 patients, TRB clonality was highly associated with recipient CMV seropositivity and CMV reactivation, and diversity in PTCy patients was similar to diversity in CNI/methotrexate controls. The TRB repertoires of T cells infiltrating skin or GI tract showed only limited overlap with the TRB repertoires of T cells in blood.

Genomic DNA was used for TRB sequencing, which was performed with the immunoSEQ assay at survey resolution or with the hsTCRB kit. The study's processing was this. The immunoSEQ software was used for initial read processing, and the LymphoSeq R package was used for repertoire analyses. Clonality was computed as 1 minus normalized Shannon entropy; Gini coefficient was also calculated for each TRB dataset. To infer phenotypes in unsorted samples, TRB sequences from sorted subsets of the recipient or donor were mapped onto the unsorted samples of the same recipient. TCRdb retrieved this table from immuneACCESS and kept in-frame rearrangements only. Not all clones are present; in checked studies, unresolved V genes account for under half, and no reason is known for the remainder. The V and J calls and clone size were taken over from that table, and D and trimming were inferred from the DNA. The table records more than 30,000 clones for this sample, and not one of them appears only once. The top ten hold 1% to 1.5% of the sample.

This clonotype originated in a girl aged 5-17 years in good health, CMV-negative, and a related stem cell transplant donor. This chain joins TRBV10-2 to TRBJ1-1; D gene: possibly TRBD1, on 6 matching bases. The source material was PBMCs. The CDR3 has the sequence CASRDRTFVAEAFF. The sequence in DNA is TGCGCCAGCAGAGACAGGACTTTCGTCGCTGAAGCTTTCTTT.